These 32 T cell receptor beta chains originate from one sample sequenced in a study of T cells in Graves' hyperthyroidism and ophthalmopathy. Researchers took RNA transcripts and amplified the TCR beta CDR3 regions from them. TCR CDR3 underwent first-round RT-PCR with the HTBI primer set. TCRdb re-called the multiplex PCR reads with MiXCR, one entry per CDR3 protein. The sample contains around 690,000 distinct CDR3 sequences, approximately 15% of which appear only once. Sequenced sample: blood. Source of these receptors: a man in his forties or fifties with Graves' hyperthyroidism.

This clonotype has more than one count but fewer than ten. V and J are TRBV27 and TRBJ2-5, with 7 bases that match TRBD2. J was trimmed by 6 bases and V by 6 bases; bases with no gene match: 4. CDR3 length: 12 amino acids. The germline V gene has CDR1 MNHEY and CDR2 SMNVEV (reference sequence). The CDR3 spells CASRGREKTQYF. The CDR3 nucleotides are TGTGCCAGCAGGGGGCGGGAGAAGACCCAGTACTTC.

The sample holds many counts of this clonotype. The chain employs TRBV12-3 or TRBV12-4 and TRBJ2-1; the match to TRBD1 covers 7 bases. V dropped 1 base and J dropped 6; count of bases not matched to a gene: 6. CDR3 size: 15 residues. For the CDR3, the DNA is TGTGCCAGCAGTTTAGGAGGGGGCTACTTCAATGAGCAGTTCTTC. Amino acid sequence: CASSLGGGYFNEQFF.

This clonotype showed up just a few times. For the CDR3, the DNA is TGTGCCAGCAGTAAGTCTTTTGCAGCCAGTGAGCAGTTCTTC. Translated: CASSKSFAASEQFF. J is TRBJ2-1 and V is TRBV2; D gene uncertain. There are 14 residues in the CDR3. V lost 5 bases and J 9 bases, leaving 17 bases between the germline ends. Looked up from germline, CDR1 is SNHLY and CDR2 is FYNNEI.

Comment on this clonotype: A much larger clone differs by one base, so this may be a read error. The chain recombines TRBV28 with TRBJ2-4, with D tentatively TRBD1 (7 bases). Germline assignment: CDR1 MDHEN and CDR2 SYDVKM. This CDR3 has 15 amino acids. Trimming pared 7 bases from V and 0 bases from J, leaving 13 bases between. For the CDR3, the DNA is TGTGCCAGCATAAGCAGGGGGGTAGCCAAAAACATTCAGTACTTC. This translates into CASISRGVAKNIQYF.

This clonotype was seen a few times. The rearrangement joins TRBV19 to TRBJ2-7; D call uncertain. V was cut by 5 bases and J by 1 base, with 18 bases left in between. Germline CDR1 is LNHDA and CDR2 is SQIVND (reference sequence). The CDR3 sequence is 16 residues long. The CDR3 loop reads CASSGPRSHSSYEQYF. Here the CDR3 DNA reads TGTGCCAGTAGTGGGCCGAGGAGCCACTCATCCTACGAGCAGTACTTC.

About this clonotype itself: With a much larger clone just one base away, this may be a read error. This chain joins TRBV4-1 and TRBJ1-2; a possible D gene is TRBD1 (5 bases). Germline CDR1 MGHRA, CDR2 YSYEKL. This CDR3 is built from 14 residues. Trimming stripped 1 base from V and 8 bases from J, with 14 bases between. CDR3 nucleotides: TGCGCCAGCAGCCAAGGACAGACCGTCGTCGGCTACACCTTC. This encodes CASSQGQTVVGYTF.

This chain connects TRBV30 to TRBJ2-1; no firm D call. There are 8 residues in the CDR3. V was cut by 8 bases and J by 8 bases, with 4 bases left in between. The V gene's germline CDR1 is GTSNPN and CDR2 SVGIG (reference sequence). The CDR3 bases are TGTGCCCGGGATGAGCAGTTCTTC. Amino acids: CARDEQFF.

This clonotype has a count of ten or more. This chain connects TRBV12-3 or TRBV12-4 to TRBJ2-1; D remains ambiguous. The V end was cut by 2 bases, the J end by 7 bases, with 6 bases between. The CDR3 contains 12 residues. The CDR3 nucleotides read TGTGCCAGCAGTTTAAACTTTAATGAGCAGTTCTTC. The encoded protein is CASSLNFNEQFF.

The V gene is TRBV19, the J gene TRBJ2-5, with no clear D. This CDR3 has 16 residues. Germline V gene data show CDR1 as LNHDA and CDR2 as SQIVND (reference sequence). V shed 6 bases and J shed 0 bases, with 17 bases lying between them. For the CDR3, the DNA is TGTGCCAGTAGCGACACAAGATACCAGTACCAAGAGACCCAGTACTTC. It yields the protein CASSDTRYQYQETQYF. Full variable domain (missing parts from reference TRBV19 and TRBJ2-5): DGGITQSPKYLFRKEGQNVTLSCEQNLNHDAMYWYRQDPGQGLRLIYYSQIVNDFQKGDIAEGYSVSREKKESFPLTVTSAQKNPTAFYLCASSDTRYQYQETQYFGPGTRLLVL.

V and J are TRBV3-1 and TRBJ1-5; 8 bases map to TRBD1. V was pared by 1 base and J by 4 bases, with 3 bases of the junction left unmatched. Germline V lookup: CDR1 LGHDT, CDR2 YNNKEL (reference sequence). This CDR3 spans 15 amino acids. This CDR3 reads CASSQADRGNQPQHF. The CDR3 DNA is TGTGCCAGCAGCCAAGCTGACAGGGGAAATCAGCCCCAGCATTTT.

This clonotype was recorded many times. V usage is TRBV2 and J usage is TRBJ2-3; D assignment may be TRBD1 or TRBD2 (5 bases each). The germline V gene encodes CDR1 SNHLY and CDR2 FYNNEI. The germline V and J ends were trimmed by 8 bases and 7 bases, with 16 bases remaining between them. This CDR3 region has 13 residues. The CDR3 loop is CASRDLSRYTQYF. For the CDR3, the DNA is TGTGCCAGCCGGGACCTCTCACGGTATACGCAGTATTTT.

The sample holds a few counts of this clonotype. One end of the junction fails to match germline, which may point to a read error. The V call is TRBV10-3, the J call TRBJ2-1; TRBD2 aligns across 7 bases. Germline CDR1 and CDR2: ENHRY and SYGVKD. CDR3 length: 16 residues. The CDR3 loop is CAISAFWSGVNNERFF. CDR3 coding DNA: TGTGCCATCAGTGCCTTTTGGAGCGGGGTAAACAATGAGCGGTTCTTC.

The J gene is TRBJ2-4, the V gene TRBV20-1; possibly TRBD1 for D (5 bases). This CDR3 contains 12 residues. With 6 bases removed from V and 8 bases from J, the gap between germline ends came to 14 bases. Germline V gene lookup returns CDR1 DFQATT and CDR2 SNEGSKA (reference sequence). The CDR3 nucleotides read TGCAGTGCCCAAGGACAAGGGCACATTCAGTACTTC. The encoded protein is CSAQGQGHIQYF.

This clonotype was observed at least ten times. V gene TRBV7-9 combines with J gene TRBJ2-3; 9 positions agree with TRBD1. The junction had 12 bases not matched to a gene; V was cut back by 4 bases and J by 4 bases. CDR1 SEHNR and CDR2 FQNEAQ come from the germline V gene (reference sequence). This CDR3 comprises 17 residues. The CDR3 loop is CASSSPGTGKEADTQYF. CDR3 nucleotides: TGTGCCAGCAGCTCCCCTGGGACAGGGAAGGAGGCAGATACGCAGTATTTT.

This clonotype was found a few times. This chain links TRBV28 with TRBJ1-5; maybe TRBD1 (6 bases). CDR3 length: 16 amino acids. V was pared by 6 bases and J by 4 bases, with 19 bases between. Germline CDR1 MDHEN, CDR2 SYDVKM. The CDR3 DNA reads TGTGCCAGCAGCTACGGACGGAGAGGGGGGAATCAGCCCCAGCATTTT. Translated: CASSYGRRGGNQPQHF.

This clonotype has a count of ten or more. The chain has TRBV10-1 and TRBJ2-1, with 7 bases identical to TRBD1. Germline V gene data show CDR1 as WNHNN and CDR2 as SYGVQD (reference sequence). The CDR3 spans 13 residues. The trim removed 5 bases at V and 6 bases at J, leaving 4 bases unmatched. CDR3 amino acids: CASSYRGSNEQFF. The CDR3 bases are TGCGCCAGCAGTTACAGGGGAAGCAATGAGCAGTTCTTC.

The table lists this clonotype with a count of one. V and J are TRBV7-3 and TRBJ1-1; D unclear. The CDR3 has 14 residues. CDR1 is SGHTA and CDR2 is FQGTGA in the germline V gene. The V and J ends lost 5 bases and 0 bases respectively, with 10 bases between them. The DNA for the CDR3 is TGTGCCAGCAGCCGGTCTCGGGTGAACACTGAAGCTTTCTTT. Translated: CASSRSRVNTEAFF.

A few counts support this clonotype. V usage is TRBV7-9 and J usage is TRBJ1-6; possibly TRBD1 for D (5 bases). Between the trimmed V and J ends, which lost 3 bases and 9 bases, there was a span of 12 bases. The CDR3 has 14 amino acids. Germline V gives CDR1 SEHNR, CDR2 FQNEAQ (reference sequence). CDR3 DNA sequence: TGTGCCAGCAGCTTTGGGGCAGAGATTTCACCCCTCCACTTT. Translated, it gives CASSFGAEISPLHF.

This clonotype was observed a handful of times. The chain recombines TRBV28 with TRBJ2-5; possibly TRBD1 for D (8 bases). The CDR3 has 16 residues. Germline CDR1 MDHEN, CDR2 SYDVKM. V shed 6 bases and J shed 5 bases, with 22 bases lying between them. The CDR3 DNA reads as TGTGCCAGCAGACCTCCTGGACAGGGAGGGCAGGAGACCCAGTACTTC. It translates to CASRPPGQGGQETQYF.

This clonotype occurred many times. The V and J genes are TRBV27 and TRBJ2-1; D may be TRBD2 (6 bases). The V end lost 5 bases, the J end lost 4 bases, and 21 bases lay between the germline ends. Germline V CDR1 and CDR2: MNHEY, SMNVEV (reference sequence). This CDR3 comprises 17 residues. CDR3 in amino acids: CASSEHHRDSIYNEQFF. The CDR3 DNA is TGTGCCAGCAGTGAACACCACCGGGACTCAATTTACAATGAGCAGTTCTTC.

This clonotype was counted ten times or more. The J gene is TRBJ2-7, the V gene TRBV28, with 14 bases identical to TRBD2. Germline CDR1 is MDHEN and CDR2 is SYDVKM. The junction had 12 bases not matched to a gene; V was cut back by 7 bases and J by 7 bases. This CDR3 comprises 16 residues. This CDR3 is CASMATSGRDLYEQYF. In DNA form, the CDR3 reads TGTGCCAGCATGGCGACTAGCGGGAGGGATCTCTATGAGCAGTACTTC.

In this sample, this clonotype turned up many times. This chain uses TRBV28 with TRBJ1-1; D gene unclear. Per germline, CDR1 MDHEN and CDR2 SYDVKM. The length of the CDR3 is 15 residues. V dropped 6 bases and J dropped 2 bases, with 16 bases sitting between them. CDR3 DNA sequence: TGTGCCAGCAGCACCCCCGTGGGCATCAACACTGAAGCTTTCTTT. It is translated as CASSTPVGINTEAFF.

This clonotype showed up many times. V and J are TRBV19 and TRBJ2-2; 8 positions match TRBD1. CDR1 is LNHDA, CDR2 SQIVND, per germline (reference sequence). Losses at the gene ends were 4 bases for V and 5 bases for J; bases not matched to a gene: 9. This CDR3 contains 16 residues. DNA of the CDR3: TGTGCCAGTAGTAGCGCCGGGACAGGCCTAACCGGGGAGCTGTTTTTT. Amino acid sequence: CASSSAGTGLTGELFF. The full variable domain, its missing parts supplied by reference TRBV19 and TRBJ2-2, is DGGITQSPKYLFRKEGQNVTLSCEQNLNHDAMYWYRQDPGQGLRLIYYSQIVNDFQKGDIAEGYSVSREKKESFPLTVTSAQKNPTAFYLCASSSAGTGLTGELFFGEGSRLTVL.

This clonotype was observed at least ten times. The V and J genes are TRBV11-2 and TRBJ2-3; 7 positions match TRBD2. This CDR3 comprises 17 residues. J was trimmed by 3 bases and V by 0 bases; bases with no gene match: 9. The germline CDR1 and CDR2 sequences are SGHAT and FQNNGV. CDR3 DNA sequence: TGTGCCAGCAGCTTAGACCGAGCGGCGCGGGAGACAGATACGCAGTATTTT. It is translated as CASSLDRAARETDTQYF.

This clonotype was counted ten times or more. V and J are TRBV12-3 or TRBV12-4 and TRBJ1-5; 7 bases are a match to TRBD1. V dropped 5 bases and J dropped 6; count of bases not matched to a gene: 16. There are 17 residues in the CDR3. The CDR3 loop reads CASSPLTGLVVSQPQHF. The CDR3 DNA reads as TGTGCCAGCAGTCCCCTGACAGGGCTGGTCGTCAGTCAGCCCCAGCATTTT.

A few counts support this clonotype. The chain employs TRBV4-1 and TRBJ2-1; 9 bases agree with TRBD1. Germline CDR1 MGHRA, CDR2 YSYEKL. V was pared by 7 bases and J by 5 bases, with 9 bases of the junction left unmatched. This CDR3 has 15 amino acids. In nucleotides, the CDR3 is TGCGCCAGCACCCCAGGGGGACAGGGACACAATGAGCAGTTCTTC. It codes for CASTPGGQGHNEQFF.

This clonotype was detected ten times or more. The CDR3 DNA is TGCGCCAGCAGTGAGTCGATGGTGGTCAATGAGCAGTTCTTC. This gives the protein CASSESMVVNEQFF. The genes are TRBV10-2 and TRBJ2-1; D unresolved. The V and J ends lost 0 bases and 6 bases respectively, with 9 bases between them. The CDR3 length is 14 residues. Germline V gene data show CDR1 as WSHSY and CDR2 as SAAADI.

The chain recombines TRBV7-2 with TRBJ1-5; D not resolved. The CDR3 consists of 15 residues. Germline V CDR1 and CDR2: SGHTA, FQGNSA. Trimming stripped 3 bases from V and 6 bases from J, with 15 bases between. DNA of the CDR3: TGTGCCAGCAGCTTTGGATCCGGGGAGGGTCAGCCCCAGCATTTT. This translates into CASSFGSGEGQPQHF.

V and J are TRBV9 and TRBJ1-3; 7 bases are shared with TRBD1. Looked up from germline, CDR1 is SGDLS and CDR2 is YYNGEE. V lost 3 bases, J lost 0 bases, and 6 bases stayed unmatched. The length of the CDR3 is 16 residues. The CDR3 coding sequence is TGTGCCAGCAGCGCCCGACAGGGTCCCTCTGGAAACACCATATATTTT. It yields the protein CASSARQGPSGNTIYF.

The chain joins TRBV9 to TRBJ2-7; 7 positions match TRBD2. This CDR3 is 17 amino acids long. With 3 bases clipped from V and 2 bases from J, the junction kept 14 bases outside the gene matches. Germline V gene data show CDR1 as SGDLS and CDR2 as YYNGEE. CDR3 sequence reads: CASSANPGSGTTYEQYF. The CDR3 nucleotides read TGTGCCAGCAGCGCGAACCCGGGAAGCGGGACCACCTACGAGCAGTACTTC.

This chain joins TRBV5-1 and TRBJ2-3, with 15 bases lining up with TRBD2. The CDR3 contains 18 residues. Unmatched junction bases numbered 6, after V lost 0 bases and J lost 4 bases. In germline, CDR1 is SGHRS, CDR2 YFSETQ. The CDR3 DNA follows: TGCGCCAGCAGCTTGGGCGTGGGACTAGCGGGAGGTCCAGATACGCAGTATTTT. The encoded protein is CASSLGVGLAGGPDTQYF.

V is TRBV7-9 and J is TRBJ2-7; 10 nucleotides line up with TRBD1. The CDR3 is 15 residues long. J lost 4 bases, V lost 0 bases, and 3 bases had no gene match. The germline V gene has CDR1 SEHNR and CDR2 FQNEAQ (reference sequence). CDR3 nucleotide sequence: TGTGCCAGCAGCTTAGCGGGACAGGGGTTTTACGAGCAGTACTTC. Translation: CASSLAGQGFYEQYF.